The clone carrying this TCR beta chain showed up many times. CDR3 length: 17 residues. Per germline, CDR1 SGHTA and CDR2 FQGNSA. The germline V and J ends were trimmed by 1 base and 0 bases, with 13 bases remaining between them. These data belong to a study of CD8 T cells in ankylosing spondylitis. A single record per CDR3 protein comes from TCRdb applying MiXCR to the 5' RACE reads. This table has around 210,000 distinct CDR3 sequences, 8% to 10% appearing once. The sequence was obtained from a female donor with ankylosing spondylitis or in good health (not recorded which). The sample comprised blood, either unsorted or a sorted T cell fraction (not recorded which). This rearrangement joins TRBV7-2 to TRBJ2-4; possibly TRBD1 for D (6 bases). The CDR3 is CASSLGPTGIAKNIQYF. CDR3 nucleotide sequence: TGTGCCAGCAGCTTAGGACCTACAGGGATAGCCAAAAACATTCAGTACTTC.